The rows below give T cell receptor beta chains drawn from one sample of a study of blood T cell repertoires in COVID-19. The method was immunoSEQ multiplex PCR; TCRdb's version includes in-frame clones alone and lacks a portion of them. Found here are 170,000 or so clones, approximately 84% of them singletons; the top ten hold roughly 15%. The sequencing sample was made of peripheral blood. All receptors come from a man between 18 and 35 years old with active or convalescent COVID-19. The CDR3 runs from the conserved cysteine through the conserved F or W. Fields, in order: clone size, V gene, D gene, J gene, CDR3 protein, CDR3 DNA. The D gene is left open where the match is weak. Size tells how often a clone was seen (once, few, many) or the class of an expanded clone, and some rows leave it out.

clone size: .
V gene: TRBV29-1
D gene: .
J gene: TRBJ1-1
CDR3 protein: CSVDNPGTEAFF
CDR3 DNA: TGCAGCGTTGATAACCCGGGCACTGAAGCTTTCTTT

clone size: .
V gene: TRBV7-9
D gene: TRBD2
J gene: TRBJ2-3
CDR3 protein: CASSSKWLTSGQPDTQYF
CDR3 DNA: TGTGCCAGCAGCTCAAAATGGTTGACTAGCGGGCAACCTGATACGCAGTATTTT

clone size: few
V gene: TRBV14
D gene: TRBD1
J gene: TRBJ1-2
CDR3 protein: CASSQVDRSYGYTF
CDR3 DNA: TGTGCCAGCAGCCAAGTGGACAGGTCCTATGGCTACACCTTC

clone size: .
V gene: TRBV12-3/TRBV12-4
D gene: .
J gene: TRBJ1-1
CDR3 protein: CASTRDFEAFF
CDR3 DNA: TGTGCCAGCACCCGGGATTTCGAAGCTTTCTTT

clone size: .
V gene: TRBV6-5
D gene: TRBD1
J gene: TRBJ1-2
CDR3 protein: CASRTGGFDYGYTF
CDR3 DNA: TGTGCCAGCAGAACAGGGGGCTTCGACTATGGCTACACCTTC

clone size: .
V gene: TRBV7-6
D gene: .
J gene: TRBJ1-2
CDR3 protein: CASSLEGDGYTF
CDR3 DNA: TGTGCCAGCAGCTTAGAGGGGGATGGCTACACCTTC

clone size: .
V gene: TRBV30
D gene: .
J gene: TRBJ1-1
CDR3 protein: CAWSKLAGLNTEAFF
CDR3 DNA: TGTGCCTGGAGTAAGTTGGCAGGCTTGAACACTGAAGCTTTCTTT

clone size: many
V gene: TRBV6-5
D gene: .
J gene: TRBJ2-2
CDR3 protein: CASRAPGDTGELFF
CDR3 DNA: TGTGCCAGCAGAGCTCCAGGGGACACCGGGGAGCTGTTTTTT

clone size: .
V gene: TRBV2
D gene: .
J gene: TRBJ1-3
CDR3 protein: CASRENPGVYSGNTIYF
CDR3 DNA: TGTGCCAGCAGAGAGAACCCAGGGGTGTACTCTGGAAACACCATATATTTT

clone size: .
V gene: TRBV13
D gene: TRBD1
J gene: TRBJ1-4
CDR3 protein: CASSSGQVLNEKLFF
CDR3 DNA: TGTGCCAGCAGCTCAGGACAGGTTCTTAATGAAAAACTGTTTTTT

clone size: once
V gene: TRBV4-3
D gene: TRBD1
J gene: TRBJ1-4
CDR3 protein: CASSRNRGSNEKLFF
CDR3 DNA: TGCGCCAGCAGCCGGAACAGGGGGTCTAATGAAAAACTGTTTTTT

clone size: .
V gene: TRBV11-2
D gene: TRBD1
J gene: TRBJ1-2
CDR3 protein: CASSLEGARGYTF
CDR3 DNA: TGTGCCAGCAGCTTGGAGGGGGCAAGGGGCTACACCTTC

clone size: .
V gene: TRBV24-1
D gene: .
J gene: TRBJ2-7
CDR3 protein: CATESLFEQYF
CDR3 DNA: TGTGCCACCGAGTCTTTGTTCGAGCAGTACTTC

clone size: .
V gene: TRBV7-8
D gene: .
J gene: TRBJ2-1
CDR3 protein: CASSFDIYNEQFF
CDR3 DNA: TGTGCCAGCAGCTTTGACATCTACAATGAGCAGTTCTTC

clone size: .
V gene: TRBV19
D gene: .
J gene: TRBJ1-1
CDR3 protein: CASTGGAEAFF
CDR3 DNA: TGTGCCAGTACCGGGGGGGCTGAAGCTTTCTTT

clone size: .
V gene: TRBV7-2
D gene: .
J gene: TRBJ2-5
CDR3 protein: CASSLLRPQETQYF
CDR3 DNA: TGTGCCAGCAGCTTATTGCGGCCCCAAGAGACCCAGTACTTC

clone size: .
V gene: TRBV5-4
D gene: .
J gene: TRBJ2-7
CDR3 protein: CASSPTGLGSSYEQYF
CDR3 DNA: TGTGCCAGCAGCCCCACGGGATTAGGGTCGTCCTACGAGCAGTACTTC

clone size: .
V gene: TRBV5-6
D gene: .
J gene: TRBJ2-3
CDR3 protein: CASSLSADTQYF
CDR3 DNA: TGTGCCAGCAGCTTGTCTGCAGATACGCAGTATTTT

clone size: once
V gene: TRBV5-1
D gene: TRBD1
J gene: TRBJ1-2
CDR3 protein: CASSDGQGNYGYTF
CDR3 DNA: TGCGCCAGCAGCGATGGACAGGGGAACTATGGCTACACCTTC

clone size: .
V gene: TRBV29-1
D gene: TRBD1
J gene: TRBJ2-7
CDR3 protein: CSANNRGNEQYF
CDR3 DNA: TGCAGCGCTAACAACAGGGGGAACGAGCAGTACTTC

clone size: .
V gene: TRBV6-5
D gene: TRBD1
J gene: TRBJ2-7
CDR3 protein: CASSQTGGAPYEQYF
CDR3 DNA: TGTGCCAGCAGTCAAACAGGGGGTGCCCCCTACGAGCAGTACTTC

clone size: .
V gene: TRBV6-5
D gene: TRBD1
J gene: TRBJ1-4
CDR3 protein: CARLEGAVNEKLFF
CDR3 DNA: TGTGCCAGATTAGAGGGGGCGGTTAATGAAAAACTGTTTTTT

clone size: .
V gene: TRBV30
D gene: TRBD1
J gene: TRBJ2-2
CDR3 protein: CAWTGQTNTGELFF
CDR3 DNA: TGTGCCTGGACGGGACAGACCAACACCGGGGAGCTGTTTTTT

clone size: .
V gene: TRBV15
D gene: TRBD2
J gene: TRBJ2-7
CDR3 protein: CATSRHLGLAGAYEQYF
CDR3 DNA: TGTGCCACCAGCAGGCACCTGGGACTAGCGGGGGCCTACGAGCAGTACTTC

clone size: .
V gene: TRBV27
D gene: TRBD1
J gene: TRBJ2-5
CDR3 protein: CASSSRDRVQYF
CDR3 DNA: TGTGCCAGCAGTTCCCGGGACAGGGTTCAGTACTTC

clone size: few
V gene: TRBV10-3
D gene: TRBD1
J gene: TRBJ1-2
CDR3 protein: CAISREGADGYTF
CDR3 DNA: TGTGCCATCAGTCGGGAGGGGGCAGACGGCTACACCTTC

clone size: .
V gene: TRBV7-2
D gene: TRBD1
J gene: TRBJ2-7
CDR3 protein: CASSARDRGAYEQYF
CDR3 DNA: TGTGCCAGCAGCGCCCGGGACAGGGGAGCTTACGAGCAGTACTTC

clone size: .
V gene: TRBV4-1
D gene: .
J gene: TRBJ2-2
CDR3 protein: CASSQDVEGYTGELFF
CDR3 DNA: TGCGCCAGCAGCCAAGATGTGGAGGGATACACCGGGGAGCTGTTTTTT

clone size: once
V gene: TRBV6-2/TRBV6-3
D gene: TRBD2
J gene: TRBJ2-5
CDR3 protein: CASSKSRALAGPFQETQYF
CDR3 DNA: TGTGCCAGCAGTAAGTCCAGGGCACTAGCGGGGCCCTTCCAAGAGACCCAGTACTTC

clone size: .
V gene: TRBV11-3
D gene: TRBD2
J gene: TRBJ2-3
CDR3 protein: CASSLVSGGSTDTQYF
CDR3 DNA: TGTGCCAGCAGCTTAGTAAGCGGGGGAAGCACAGATACGCAGTATTTT

clone size: once
V gene: TRBV7-7
D gene: TRBD1
J gene: TRBJ2-3
CDR3 protein: CASSPGTGVLDTQYF
CDR3 DNA: TGTGCTAGCAGCCCCGGGACAGGGGTGTTAGATACGCAGTATTTT

clone size: .
V gene: TRBV18
D gene: TRBD2
J gene: TRBJ2-3
CDR3 protein: CASSPTSGGARDTQYF
CDR3 DNA: TGTGCCAGCTCACCGACTAGCGGGGGGGCCAGAGATACGCAGTATTTT

clone size: .
V gene: TRBV10-3
D gene: TRBD1
J gene: TRBJ1-5
CDR3 protein: CAISEDRGDNQPQHF
CDR3 DNA: TGTGCCATCAGTGAGGACAGGGGCGACAATCAGCCCCAGCATTTT

clone size: .
V gene: TRBV19
D gene: TRBD2
J gene: TRBJ2-2
CDR3 protein: CARKAGTSKDTGELFF
CDR3 DNA: TGTGCCAGAAAAGCGGGGACGAGTAAGGACACCGGGGAGCTGTTTTTT

clone size: .
V gene: TRBV11-1
D gene: TRBD1
J gene: TRBJ2-1
CDR3 protein: CASSLGQGLGNEQFF
CDR3 DNA: TGTGCCAGCAGTTTAGGACAGGGGTTGGGGAATGAGCAGTTCTTC

clone size: .
V gene: TRBV19
D gene: TRBD2
J gene: TRBJ2-1
CDR3 protein: CASSITTLGLAGGRNEQFF
CDR3 DNA: TGTGCCAGTAGTATTACAACCCTGGGACTAGCGGGAGGACGCAATGAGCAGTTCTTC

clone size: .
V gene: TRBV5-6
D gene: TRBD2
J gene: TRBJ2-7
CDR3 protein: CASSTGTSGGQSYEQYF
CDR3 DNA: TGTGCCAGCAGTACCGGGACTAGCGGGGGTCAATCCTACGAGCAGTACTTC